At least ten counts were recorded for the clone carrying this TCR beta chain. Its antigen is currently unknown. TCRdb itself ran the 5' RACE reads through MiXCR, one entry per CDR3 protein. The data hold hundreds of thousands of distinct CDR3 sequences, with about 7.5% observed a single time. The germline V gene encodes CDR1 SGHDT and CDR2 YYEEEE. The V and J ends lost 1 base and 0 bases respectively, with 10 bases between them. The CDR3 is 16 residues long. This specimen belongs to a study of identical twins. General study points: The same donors were not followed; conclusions instead depended on cross-sectional statistical analysis.

The same data also went into a second study, on yellow fever vaccine responses in identical twins.

The sequence was collected from a woman aged 18-29 years in good health. The sequenced sample consisted of memory (CD45RO+) T cells sorted from blood. The gene calls are TRBV5-6 and TRBJ1-4, with D hard to call. The CDR3 bases are TGTGCCAGCAGCTTGTACGAGATTGCAACTAATGAAAAACTGTTTTTT. Translation: CASSLYEIATNEKLFF.